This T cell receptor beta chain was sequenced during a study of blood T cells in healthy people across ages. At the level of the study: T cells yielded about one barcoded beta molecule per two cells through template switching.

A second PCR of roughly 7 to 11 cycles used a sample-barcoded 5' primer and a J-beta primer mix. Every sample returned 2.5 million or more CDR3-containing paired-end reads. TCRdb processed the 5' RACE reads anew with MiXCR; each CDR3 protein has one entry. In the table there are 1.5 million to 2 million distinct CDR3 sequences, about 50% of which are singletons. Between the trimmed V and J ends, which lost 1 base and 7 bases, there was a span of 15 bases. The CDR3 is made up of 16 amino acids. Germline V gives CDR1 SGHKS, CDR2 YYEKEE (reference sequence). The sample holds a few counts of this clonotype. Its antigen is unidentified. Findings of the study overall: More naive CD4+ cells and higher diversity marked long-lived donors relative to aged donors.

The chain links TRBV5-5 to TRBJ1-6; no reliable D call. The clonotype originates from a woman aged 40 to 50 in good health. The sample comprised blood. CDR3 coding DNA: TGTGCCAGCAGCTTGCTCCGGGAACGTTGGAATTCACCCCTCCACTTT. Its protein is CASSLLRERWNSPLHF.